This TCR beta chain stems from a study of Ad26.COV2.S vaccination and SARS-CoV-2 variants. At the level of the study: Ad26.COV2.S, an intramuscular injection, was given once or twice 56 days apart. Study observations and caveats: Individuals receiving vaccine had higher spike-specific TCR breadth than placebo recipients did.

As to treatment: around 19 received Ad26.COV2.S at low or high dose, single or two shots; roughly five received placebo; per-sample allocation not given. Samples were taken on day 63 after the first vaccine or placebo injection. Within Boston, the person who donated was an adult of 18-55 years. Clones were sequenced by immunoSEQ multiplex PCR, and TCRdb holds only the in-frame ones, with some missing. Of roughly 380,000 clones in the sample, around 87% were seen once. The CDR3 is 13 residues long. Germline V gene data show CDR1 as KGHDR and CDR2 as SFDVKD. Trimming stripped 3 bases from V and 5 bases from J, with 9 bases between. Comments on this clone: Its antigen is unknown.

The chain recombines TRBV24-1 with TRBJ1-2; a weak D match, TRBD1 (6 bases). Material: peripheral blood, obtained in a trial of Ad26.COV2.S vaccine versus placebo. The origin of this receptor is a person between 18 and 59 years old who received the Ad26.COV2.S COVID-19 vaccine or a placebo. The CDR3 reads CATSDRTEYGYTF. CDR3 bases: TGTGCCACCAGTGATAGGACAGAATATGGCTACACCTTC.